One and the same sample provided the 8 T cell receptor beta chains below, sequenced in a study of blood T cell repertoires in COVID-19 (dated by TCRdb to about 2020). Receptor amplification or capture employed the immunoSEQ multiplex PCR assay. This is the immuneACCESS table as TCRdb keeps it, with only in-frame sequences that have V and J called. A part of the clones is gone; compared with another copy, unresolved V genes explain less than half, and the rest is unexplained. The sample has fewer than 400,000 clones on record, 88% of them singletons. Around 5% of the sample belongs to the ten largest clones. The sequenced sample consisted of PBMCs or T cells enriched from blood (not recorded which). The receptors were sampled from a man aged 25-40 years who had recovered from COVID-19.

The rearrangement joins TRBV9 to TRBJ1-6; 8 bases are a match to TRBD1. V trimming: 3 bases; J trimming: 10 bases; junction bases outside the gene matches: 9. This CDR3 has 15 residues. Germline CDR1 is SGDLS and CDR2 is YYNGEE. The CDR3 coding sequence is TGTGCCAGCAGCGCATCAGGGGGCATCGGATCACCCCTCCACTTT. Its protein product is CASSASGGIGSPLHF.

The genes are TRBV7-6 and TRBJ1-4; possibly TRBD1 for D (5 bases). CDR3 length equals 15 residues. V dropped 1 base and J dropped 8 bases, with 14 bases sitting between them. Germline CDR1 SGHVS, CDR2 FNYEAQ. Written as DNA, the CDR3 is TGTGCCAGCAGCTTAGGGGAAGGGGCGGGAGAAAAACTGTTTTTT. Translated: CASSLGEGAGEKLFF.

V gene TRBV6-5 combines with J gene TRBJ1-1; D not resolved. V dropped 4 bases and J dropped 6 bases, with 12 bases sitting between them. Germline V gives CDR1 MNHEY, CDR2 SVGAGI. This CDR3 region has 13 residues. CDR3 in amino acids: CASSSNRLAEAFF. CDR3 bases: TGTGCCAGCAGTTCCAACAGATTGGCTGAAGCTTTCTTT.

This clone came up once. The rearrangement joins TRBV7-8 to TRBJ1-6; the D gene is possibly TRBD1 (6 bases). V was cut by 5 bases and J by 0 bases, with 14 bases left in between. There are 17 residues in the CDR3. Germline values: CDR1 SGHVS, CDR2 FQNEAQ. The CDR3 sequence: CASSVTGASSYNSPLHF. The CDR3 nucleotides read TGTGCCAGCAGCGTGACAGGCGCAAGCTCCTATAATTCACCCCTCCACTTT.

This clone has just one count. This chain joins TRBV30 and TRBJ1-6; 9 bases align to TRBD1. The V gene's germline CDR1 is GTSNPN and CDR2 SVGIG (reference sequence). The CDR3 loop spans 16 amino acids. The V segment lost 3 bases and the J segment 0 bases; nucleotides outside the gene matches: 3. The CDR3: CAWRQGASSYNSPLHF. The CDR3 DNA is TGTGCCTGGAGACAGGGGGCGAGCTCCTATAATTCACCCCTCCACTTT. Filled out from reference TRBV30 and TRBJ1-6, the complete variable domain reads SQTIHQWPATLVQPVGSPLSLECTVEGTSNPNLYWYRQAAGRGLQLLFYSVGIGQISSEVPQNLSASRPQDRQFILSSKKLLLSDSGFYLCAWRQGASSYNSPLHFGNGTRLTVT.

This clone was detected once. This chain joins TRBV28 and TRBJ1-6; TRBD1 might be the D (5 bases). This CDR3 is 15 amino acids long. The V and J ends lost 3 bases and 4 bases respectively, with 10 bases between them. CDR1 is MDHEN, CDR2 SYDVKM, per germline. The CDR3 nucleotides read TGTGCCAGCAGTTTTCGGGGGGTGTATAATTCACCCCTCCACTTT. This translates into CASSFRGVYNSPLHF. Full variable domain (outside the CDR3, taken from reference TRBV28 and TRBJ1-6): DVKVTQSSRYLVKRTGEKVFLECVQDMDHENMFWYRQDPGLGLRLIYFSYDVKMKEKGDIPEGYSVSREKKERFSLILESASTNQTSMYLCASSFRGVYNSPLHFGNGTRLTVT.

This chain connects TRBV15 to TRBJ2-5; the match to TRBD1 covers 10 bases. Germline trimming cut 8 bases from V and 3 bases from J; bases unmatched to any gene: 6. The length of the CDR3 is 14 residues. The germline gives CDR1 LNHNV, CDR2 YYDKDF (reference sequence). CDR3 region: CATERDRGEETQYF. Written as DNA, the CDR3 is TGTGCCACCGAAAGGGACAGGGGTGAAGAGACCCAGTACTTC. Looking up the rest from reference TRBV15 and TRBJ2-5 gives the full variable domain: DAMVIQNPRYQVTQFGKPVTLSCSQTLNHNVMYWYQQKSSQAPKLLFHYYDKDFNNEADTPDNFQSRRPNTSFCFLDIRSPGLGDTAMYLCATERDRGEETQYFGPGTRLLVL.

The rearrangement links TRBV13 to TRBJ1-6; 7 bases are shared with TRBD1. Germline CDR1 and CDR2: PRHDT and FYEKMQ (reference sequence). CDR3 length: 15 amino acids. J lost 5 bases, V lost 1 base, and 2 bases had no gene match. CDR3: CASSLAGGHNSPLHF. CDR3 in DNA: TGTGCCAGCAGCTTAGCAGGGGGGCATAATTCACCCCTCCACTTT. The full variable domain, with the rest looked up from reference TRBV13 and TRBJ1-6, is AAGVIQSPRHLIKEKRETATLKCYPIPRHDTVYWYQQGPGQDPQFLISFYEKMQSDKGSIPDRFSAQQFSDYHSELNMSSLELGDSALYFCASSLAGGHNSPLHFGNGTRLTVT.